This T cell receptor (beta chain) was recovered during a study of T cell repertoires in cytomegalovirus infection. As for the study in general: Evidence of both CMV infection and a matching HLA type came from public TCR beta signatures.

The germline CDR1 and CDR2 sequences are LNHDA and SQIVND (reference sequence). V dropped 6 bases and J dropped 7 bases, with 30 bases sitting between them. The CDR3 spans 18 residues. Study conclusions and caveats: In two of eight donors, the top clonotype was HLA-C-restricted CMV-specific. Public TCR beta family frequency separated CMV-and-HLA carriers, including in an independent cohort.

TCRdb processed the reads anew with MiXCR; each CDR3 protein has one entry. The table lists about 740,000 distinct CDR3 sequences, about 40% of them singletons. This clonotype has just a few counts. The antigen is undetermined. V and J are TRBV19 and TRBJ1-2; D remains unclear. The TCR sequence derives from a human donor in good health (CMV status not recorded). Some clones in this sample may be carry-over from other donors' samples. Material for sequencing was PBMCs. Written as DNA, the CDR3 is TGTGCCAGTAGATCCCCCAATCATTTAGAATGGTACAAACGTGGCTACACCTTC. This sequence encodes CASRSPNHLEWYKRGYTF.